This T cell receptor (beta chain) originates from a study of blood T cell repertoires in COVID-19. Trimming shortened V by 6 bases and J by 7 bases, and 16 bases separated the two germline ends. The germline CDR1 and CDR2 sequences are SGHDT and YYEEEE. CDR3 length: 13 residues. Profiling relied on immunoSEQ multiplex PCR, and the TCRdb table lists in-frame clones only, not all of them. The table includes under 200,000 clones, around 80% detected once. This receptor was taken from a woman aged 70 to 79 in a cohort exposed to, infected with or recovered from COVID-19 (not recorded which). Sequenced: PBMCs or T cells enriched from blood (not recorded which). J is TRBJ2-5 and V is TRBV5-6; a weak D match, TRBD2 (5 bases). CDR3 bases: TGTGCCAGCACCACGTTCGACCGGGGGACCCAGTACTTC. Translating it yields CASTTFDRGTQYF. Full variable domain (rest looked up from reference TRBV5-6 and TRBJ2-5): DAGVTQSPTHLIKTRGQQVTLRCSPKSGHDTVSWYQQALGQGPQFIFQYYEEEERQRGNFPDRFSGHQFPNYSSELNVNALLLGDSALYLCASTTFDRGTQYFGPGTRLLVL.